The 10 T cell receptor beta chains given below trace back to one sample, sequenced in a study of early T cells in non-severe SARS-CoV-2 infection. TCRdb re-called the 5' RACE reads with MiXCR, one entry per CDR3 protein. The sample lists 100,000 to 150,000 distinct CDR3 sequences, 14% to 15% occurring once. Sequenced input: whole blood. The receptors stem from an adult who was a healthcare worker with PCR-confirmed SARS-CoV-2 infection or an uninfected control (not recorded which).

This clonotype came up a few times. V usage is TRBV12-5 and J usage is TRBJ2-5; 8 positions match TRBD2. The germline CDR1 and CDR2 sequences are LGHNT and FRNRAP. Trimming cost V 4 bases and J 5 bases; bases outside gene matches: 9. This CDR3 comprises 15 residues. DNA of the CDR3: TGTGCTAGTGGTTCCACGGGGGGGTCGAGGGAGACCCAGTACTTC. It encodes CASGSTGGSRETQYF.

This clonotype was found a few times. The chain uses TRBV10-3 and TRBJ2-3; 7 nucleotides align to TRBD1. The CDR3 totals 15 residues. With 7 bases clipped from V and 1 base from J, the junction kept 8 bases outside the gene matches. Germline V gives CDR1 ENHRY, CDR2 SYGVKD. In DNA form, the CDR3 reads TGTGCCATCACTGTGAAGGGGGCGGGCACAGATACGCAGTATTTT. The encoded protein is CAITVKGAGTDTQYF.

This clonotype was detected only a few times. The chain recombines TRBV6-1 with TRBJ2-5; D ambiguous. V lost 0 bases and J lost 4, with 9 bases in between. The CDR3 loop spans 14 amino acids. Per germline, CDR1 MNHNS and CDR2 SASEGT. CDR3 in DNA: TGTGCCAGCAGTGAAGCACCCCCTGGAGAGACCCAGTACTTC. It yields the protein CASSEAPPGETQYF.

This chain uses TRBV29-1 with TRBJ2-2, with 8 bases fitting TRBD1. Germline V gives CDR1 SQVTM, CDR2 ANQGSEA. After removal of 7 bases from V and 4 bases from J, the junction contained 5 bases not matched to a gene. The CDR3 is 13 amino acids. CDR3 DNA sequence: TGCAGCGCCGGACAGGGTGCCACCGGGGAGCTGTTTTTT. This encodes CSAGQGATGELFF.

This clonotype was observed a handful of times. This rearrangement joins TRBV7-8 to TRBJ2-5; TRBD2 aligns across 10 bases. Germline CDR1 and CDR2: SGHVS and FQNEAQ. The length of the CDR3 is 18 residues. The V segment lost 5 bases and the J segment 0 bases; nucleotides outside the gene matches: 12. This CDR3 is CASSRVASGGPYQETQYF. CDR3 sequence (DNA): TGTGCCAGCAGCCGGGTGGCTAGCGGGGGTCCGTACCAAGAGACCCAGTACTTC. Using reference TRBV7-8 and TRBJ2-5 for the parts outside the CDR3, the full variable domain is GAGVSQSPRYKVAKRGQDVALRCDPISGHVSLFWYQQALGQGPEFLTYFQNEAQLDKSGLPSDRFFAERPEGSVSTLKIQRTQQEDSAVYLCASSRVASGGPYQETQYFGPGTRLLVL.

This clonotype has just a few counts. The chain is built from TRBV5-1 and TRBJ2-7; TRBD1 aligns across 9 bases. Germline V gene lookup returns CDR1 SGHRS and CDR2 YFSETQ. V gave up 4 bases and J gave up 0 bases; unmatched junction bases: 11. CDR3 size: 17 residues. As DNA, the CDR3 is TGCGCCAGCAGCCGCGGGTTGGGGACAGGGATCTCCTACGAGCAGTACTTC. Amino acid sequence: CASSRGLGTGISYEQYF.

This sequence joins TRBV3-1 and TRBJ2-3; possible D gene TRBD1, 6 bases. CDR1 LGHDT and CDR2 YNNKEL come from the germline V gene (reference sequence). This CDR3 is built from 17 residues. V was pared by 1 base and J by 0 bases, with 14 bases between. The CDR3, as DNA: TGTGCCAGCAGCCAAGGACAGGTCCGTCTTAGCACAGATACGCAGTATTTT. Its translation: CASSQGQVRLSTDTQYF.

The chain employs TRBV5-6 and TRBJ2-5, with 7 bases identical to TRBD1. CDR3 length: 14 residues. The germline CDR1 and CDR2 sequences are SGHDT and YYEEEE. The ends lost 4 bases at V and 1 base at J; junction bases unmatched: 4. CDR3 protein: CASSRRDSQETQYF. The CDR3 DNA reads as TGTGCCAGCAGCCGACGGGACAGCCAAGAGACCCAGTACTTC.

To note about this clonotype: This clone may be a read error of a much larger clone one base away. This chain uses TRBV5-1 with TRBJ1-2; the D is unclear. CDR1 is SGHRS, CDR2 YFSETQ, per germline. The CDR3 spans 14 residues. This CDR3 reads CVSRLGDGGKSYTF. The CDR3 coding sequence is TGCGTCAGCCGTCTCGGGGATGGAGGGAAAAGCTACACCTTC.

The chain carries TRBV3-1 and TRBJ1-1; D is possibly TRBD1 (5 bases). The germline V and J ends were trimmed by 8 bases and 0 bases, with 16 bases remaining between them. This CDR3 is built from 15 residues. Germline values: CDR1 LGHDT, CDR2 YNNKEL (reference sequence). The CDR3 DNA reads as TGTGCCAGCCGTATTGGCGGGGCAATGAACACTGAAGCTTTCTTT. Translated, it gives CASRIGGAMNTEAFF.